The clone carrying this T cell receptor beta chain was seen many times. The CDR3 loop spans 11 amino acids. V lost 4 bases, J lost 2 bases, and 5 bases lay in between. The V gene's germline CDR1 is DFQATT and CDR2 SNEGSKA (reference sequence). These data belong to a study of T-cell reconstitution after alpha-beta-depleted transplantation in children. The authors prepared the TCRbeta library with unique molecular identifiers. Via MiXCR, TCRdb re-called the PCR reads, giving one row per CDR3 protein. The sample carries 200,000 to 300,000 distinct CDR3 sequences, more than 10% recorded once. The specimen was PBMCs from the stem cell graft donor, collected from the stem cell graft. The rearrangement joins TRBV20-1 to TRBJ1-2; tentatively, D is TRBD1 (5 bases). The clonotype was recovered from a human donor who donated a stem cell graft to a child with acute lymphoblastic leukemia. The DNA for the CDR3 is TGCAGTGCTACAGGGAACTATGGCTACACCTTC. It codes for CSATGNYGYTF.